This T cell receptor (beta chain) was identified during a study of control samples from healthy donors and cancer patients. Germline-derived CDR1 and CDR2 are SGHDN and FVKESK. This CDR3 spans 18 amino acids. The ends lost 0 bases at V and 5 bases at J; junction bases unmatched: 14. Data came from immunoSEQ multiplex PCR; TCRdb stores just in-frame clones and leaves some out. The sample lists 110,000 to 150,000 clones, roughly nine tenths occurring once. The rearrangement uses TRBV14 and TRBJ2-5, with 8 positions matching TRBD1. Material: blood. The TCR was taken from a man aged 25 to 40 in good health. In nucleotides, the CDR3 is TGTGCCAGCAGCCAAGATATCCGGACAGGGACAATTGTGGAGACCCAGTACTTC. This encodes CASSQDIRTGTIVETQYF.